What follows are 6 T cell receptor beta chains derived from one specimen sequenced in a study of blood T cells in healthy people across ages. Using a J-beta primer mix together with a sample-barcoded 5' primer, a second PCR was run for 7 to 11 cycles. In TCRdb, the 5' RACE reads were re-called with MiXCR into one record per CDR3 protein. The table includes about 800,000 distinct CDR3 sequences, 35% to 60% detected once. The material sequenced was blood. The receptor source for this set is a man older than 75 in good health.

The chain is built from TRBV12-3 or TRBV12-4 and TRBJ2-1; D not resolved. The CDR3 runs 11 residues. With 7 bases removed from V and 8 bases from J, the gap between germline ends came to 9 bases. The CDR3 sequence is CASTVAHEQFF. In DNA, the CDR3 is TGTGCCAGCACCGTAGCCCATGAGCAGTTCTTC.

In this sample, this clonotype turned up a few times. V and J are TRBV29-1 and TRBJ2-3; TRBD1 aligns across 9 bases. Germline CDR1 and CDR2: SQVTM and ANQGSEA. This CDR3 is built from 14 residues. Trimming removed 7 bases from V and 4 bases from J; junction bases left unmatched: 9. This CDR3 is CSGSPGQGADTQYF. CDR3 DNA: TGCAGCGGATCACCGGGACAGGGCGCAGATACGCAGTATTTT.

The rearrangement joins TRBV29-1 to TRBJ2-5; 7 nucleotides line up with TRBD1. The CDR3 consists of 13 residues. Per germline, CDR1 SQVTM and CDR2 ANQGSEA. V gave up 8 bases and J gave up 5 bases; unmatched junction bases: 11. CDR3 in amino acids: CSYSRGTPETQYF. The CDR3 DNA sequence: TGCAGCTACAGCAGGGGGACCCCGGAGACCCAGTACTTC.

The chain uses TRBV3-1 and TRBJ2-3; D perhaps matches TRBD1 (7 bases). Deletions cut 1 base from V and 3 bases from J, with 14 bases between. The CDR3 loop spans 16 amino acids. Germline V gene lookup returns CDR1 LGHDT and CDR2 YNNKEL (reference sequence). This CDR3 reads CASSQALAGGTDTQYF. For the CDR3, the DNA is TGTGCCAGCAGCCAAGCTCTGGCAGGGGGGACAGATACGCAGTATTTT.

The table lists this clonotype with a few counts. The rearrangement uses TRBV7-2 and TRBJ1-4; D call uncertain. Between the trimmed V and J ends, which lost 5 bases and 2 bases, there was a span of 12 bases. This CDR3 has 15 residues. Germline-derived CDR1 and CDR2 are SGHTA and FQGNSA. The CDR3 sequence is CASSPGSGTNEKLFF. CDR3 coding DNA: TGTGCCAGCAGCCCAGGATCCGGCACTAATGAAAAACTGTTTTTT. Full variable domain (missing parts from reference TRBV7-2 and TRBJ1-4): GAGVSQSPSNKVTEKGKDVELRCDPISGHTALYWYRQSLGQGLEFLIYFQGNSAPDKSGLPSDRFSAERTGGSVSTLTIQRTQQEDSAVYLCASSPGSGTNEKLFFGSGTQLSVL.

The chain carries TRBV20-1 and TRBJ2-1, with no clear D. The V end was cut by 4 bases, the J end by 13 bases, with 17 bases between. Germline V gene data show CDR1 as DFQATT and CDR2 as SNEGSKA (reference sequence). The CDR3 loop spans 12 amino acids. The CDR3 nucleotides read TGCAGTGCTATTGCAGGCCAAGAGACCCAGTTCTTC. Its translation: CSAIAGQETQFF.